This T cell receptor (beta chain) was sequenced during a study of OX40 agonist ivuxolimab in advanced cancers. As for the study more broadly: Ivuxolimab was a fully human IgG2 agonistic monoclonal antibody targeting the costimulatory receptor OX40 (CD134). Partial responses occurred in three dose-escalation patients, of whom one had hepatocellular carcinoma and two had cutaneous melanoma. Prior anti-PD-1, anti-PD-L1 or anti-CTLA-4 therapy was permitted, and about two fifths of dose-escalation patients had received checkpoint inhibitors. The paper reports the monotherapy dose-escalation portion (N ≈ 50 patients) of the phase I ivuxolimab trial. The dose-escalation cohort was about 87% male with a mean age of approximately 60 years, ranging from roughly 23 to 90. Intravenous ivuxolimab was administered to patients every 2 weeks at six dose levels: 0.01, 0.1, 0.3, 1.5, 3 and 10 mg/kg. Of the 50 to 55 patients in dose escalation, around 20 had hepatocellular carcinoma, some 15 had melanoma, 9 had renal cell carcinoma and 9 had head and neck cancer. The point of sequencing TCRbeta in the periphery was to test whether ivuxolimab changed TCR sequence diversity and drove clonal T-cell expansion. On the study overall, not on this receptor specifically: At doses from 0.1 to 3.0 mg/kg, clonal expansion was seen in both CD4+ and CD8+ blood T cells between baseline and week 6. After ivuxolimab, expanded clones were on average more numerous among CD8+ T cells than among CD4+ T cells. The antigen specificity of the peripheral T cells that underwent clonal expansion was not determined. In the 0.1-3.0 mg/kg groups, partial responders had among the lowest normalized peripheral clonal expansion, particularly in CD8+ T cells. Low levels of normalized T-cell clonal expansion were also seen in some patients who did not respond.

For sequencing of the TCRbeta CDR3 region, genomic DNA was extracted from the sorted cells. The immunoSEQ Assay was used for sequencing of TCRbeta CDR3 regions. What TCRdb holds here is the immuneACCESS table cut down to in-frame rearrangements. Part of the clones is not present; checked against another copy, under half of the missing clones reflect an unresolved V gene, and the others are unexplained. The sample contains 55,000 to 80,000 clones, about nine tenths of them found a single time. Of the sample, 1.3% falls within the top ten clones. The germline V gene (reference sequence) yields SGHKS for CDR1 and YYEKEE for CDR2. The CDR3, cysteine through phenylalanine, is 14 amino acids long. Just CDR3 DNA is preserved here, 42 bases in frame from base 1. The trim is 1 base for V and 4 bases for J, with a gap of 11 bases between the germline ends. The trial excluded patients who had a history of autoimmune disease or were on systemic immunosuppression. In every dose cohort, peripheral blood was drawn for TCR sequencing at baseline, cycle 4 day 1, and cycle 7 day 1. Samples were obtained from an open-label, multicenter, first-in-human phase I dose-escalation trial of ivuxolimab. Adults with locally advanced or metastatic melanoma, renal cell carcinoma, hepatocellular carcinoma or head and neck squamous cell carcinoma were enrolled in the trial. CD4+ and CD8+ T cells were sorted separately from peripheral blood before TCR sequencing.

Note on this clone: Its antigen is unknown. Per-nucleotide qualities are absent, and no much larger clonotype sits a single base away.

Rearrangement joined TRBV5-5 to TRBJ2-5, with a tentative D gene TRBD1 over 6 matching bases. The source is an adult with an advanced solid tumor such as melanoma, head and neck, liver or kidney cancer. Sequenced here: CD4+ or CD8+ T cells sorted from blood, sampled in a trial of the OX40 agonist ivuxolimab. The DNA sequence is as follows: TGTGCCAGCAGCTTGTCTCTGGGGGCAGAGACCCAGTACTTC. This sequence encodes CASSLSLGAETQYF. The CDR3, completed at both ends by the reference TRBV5-5 and TRBJ2-5 genes, gives the full variable domain DAGVTQSPTHLIKTRGQQVTLRCSPISGHKSVSWYQQVLGQGPQFIFQYYEKEERGRGNFPDRFSARQFPNYSSELNVNALLLGDSALYLCASSLSLGAETQYFGPGTRLLVL.